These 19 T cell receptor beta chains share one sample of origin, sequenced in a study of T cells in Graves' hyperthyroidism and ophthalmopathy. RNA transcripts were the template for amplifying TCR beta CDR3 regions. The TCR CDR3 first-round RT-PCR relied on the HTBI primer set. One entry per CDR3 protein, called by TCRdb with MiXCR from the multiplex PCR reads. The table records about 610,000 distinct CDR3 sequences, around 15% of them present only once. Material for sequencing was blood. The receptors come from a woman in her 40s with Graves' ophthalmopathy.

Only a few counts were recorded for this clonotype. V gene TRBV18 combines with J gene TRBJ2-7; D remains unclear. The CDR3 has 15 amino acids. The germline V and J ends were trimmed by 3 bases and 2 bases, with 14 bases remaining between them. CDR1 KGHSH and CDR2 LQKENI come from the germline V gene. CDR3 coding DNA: TGTGCCAGCTCACCTAGTACGGACCCGACCTACGAGCAGTACTTC. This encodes CASSPSTDPTYEQYF.

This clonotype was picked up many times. The CDR3 region is CAISELYEQYF. DNA for the CDR3: TGTGCCATCAGTGAGCTCTACGAGCAGTACTTC. The chain combines TRBV10-3 with TRBJ2-7; D gene unclear. The CDR3 spans 11 residues. Germline-derived CDR1 and CDR2 are ENHRY and SYGVKD. V lost 2 bases and J 3 bases, leaving 2 bases between the germline ends.

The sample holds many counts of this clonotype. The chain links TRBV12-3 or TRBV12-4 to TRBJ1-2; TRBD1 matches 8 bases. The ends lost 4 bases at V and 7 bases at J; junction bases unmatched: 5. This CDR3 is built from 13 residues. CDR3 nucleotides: TGTGCCAGCAGTTGGGGGACAGGCCTTGGCTACACCTTC. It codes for CASSWGTGLGYTF.

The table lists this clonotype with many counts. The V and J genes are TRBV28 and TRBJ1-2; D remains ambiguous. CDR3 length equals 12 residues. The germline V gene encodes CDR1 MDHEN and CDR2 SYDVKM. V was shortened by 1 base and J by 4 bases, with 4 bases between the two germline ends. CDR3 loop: CASSLSVYGYTF. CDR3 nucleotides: TGTGCCAGCAGTTTATCTGTCTATGGCTACACCTTC.

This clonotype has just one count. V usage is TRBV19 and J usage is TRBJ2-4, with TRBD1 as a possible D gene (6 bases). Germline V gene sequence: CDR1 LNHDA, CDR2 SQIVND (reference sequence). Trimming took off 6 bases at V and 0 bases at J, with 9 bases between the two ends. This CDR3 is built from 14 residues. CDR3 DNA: TGTGCCAGTAGGGGACATATAGCCAAAAACATTCAGTACTTC. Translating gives CASRGHIAKNIQYF.

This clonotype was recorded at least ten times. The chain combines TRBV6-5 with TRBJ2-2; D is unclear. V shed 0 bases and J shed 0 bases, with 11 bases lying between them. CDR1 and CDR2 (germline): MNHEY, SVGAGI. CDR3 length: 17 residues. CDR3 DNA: TGTGCCAGCAGTTACTCGATGGGCAGCGCGAACACCGGGGAGCTGTTTTTT. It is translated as CASSYSMGSANTGELFF.

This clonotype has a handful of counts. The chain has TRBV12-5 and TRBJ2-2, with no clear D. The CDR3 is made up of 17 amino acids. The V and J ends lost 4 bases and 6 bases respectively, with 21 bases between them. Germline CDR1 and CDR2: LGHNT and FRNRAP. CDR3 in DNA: TGTGCTAGTGGTTCTCCATTGGAGCTAGTAGCCGCCGGGGAGCTGTTTTTT. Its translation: CASGSPLELVAAGELFF.

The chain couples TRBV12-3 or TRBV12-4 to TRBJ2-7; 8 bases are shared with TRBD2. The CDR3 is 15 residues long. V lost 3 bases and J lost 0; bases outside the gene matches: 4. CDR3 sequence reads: CASSFQAGDSYEQYF. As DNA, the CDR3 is TGTGCCAGCAGTTTTCAAGCGGGGGACTCCTACGAGCAGTACTTC.

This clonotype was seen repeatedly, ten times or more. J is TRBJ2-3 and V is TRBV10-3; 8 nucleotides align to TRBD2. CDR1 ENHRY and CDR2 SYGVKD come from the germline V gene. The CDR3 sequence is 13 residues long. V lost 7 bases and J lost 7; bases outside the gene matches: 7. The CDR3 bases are TGTGCCATCAAACGGGAGGGGGTAAATACGCAGTATTTT. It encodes CAIKREGVNTQYF.

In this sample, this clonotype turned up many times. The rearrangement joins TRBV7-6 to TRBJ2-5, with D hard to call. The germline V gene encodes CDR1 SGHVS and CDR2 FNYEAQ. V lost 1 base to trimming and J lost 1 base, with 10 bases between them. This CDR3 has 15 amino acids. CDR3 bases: TGTGCCAGCAGCTTAGGAGGACGGTTCCAAGAGACCCAGTACTTC. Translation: CASSLGGRFQETQYF.

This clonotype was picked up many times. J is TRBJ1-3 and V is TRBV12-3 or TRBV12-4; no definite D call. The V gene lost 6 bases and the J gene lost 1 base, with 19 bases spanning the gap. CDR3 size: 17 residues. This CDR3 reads CASRPFGGMRSGNTIYF. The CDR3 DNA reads TGTGCCAGCAGACCCTTTGGTGGAATGAGGTCTGGAAACACCATATATTTT.

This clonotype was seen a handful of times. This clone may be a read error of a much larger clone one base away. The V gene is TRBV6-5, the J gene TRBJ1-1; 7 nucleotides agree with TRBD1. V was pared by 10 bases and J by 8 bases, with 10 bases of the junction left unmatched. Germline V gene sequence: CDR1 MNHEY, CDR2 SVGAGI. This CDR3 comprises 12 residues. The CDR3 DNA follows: TGTGCCAACAAGTTTGGGGGACAGGAAGCTTTCTTT. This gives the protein CANKFGGQEAFF.

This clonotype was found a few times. The CDR3 protein is CSAIDTGGGRTGELFF. CDR3 nucleotides: TGCAGCGCGATAGACACAGGGGGCGGTCGCACCGGGGAGCTGTTTTTT. The chain uses TRBV29-1 and TRBJ2-2, with 9 bases matching TRBD1. After removal of 7 bases from V and 4 bases from J, the junction contained 13 bases not matched to a gene. This CDR3 is built from 16 residues. Per germline, CDR1 SQVTM and CDR2 ANQGSEA.

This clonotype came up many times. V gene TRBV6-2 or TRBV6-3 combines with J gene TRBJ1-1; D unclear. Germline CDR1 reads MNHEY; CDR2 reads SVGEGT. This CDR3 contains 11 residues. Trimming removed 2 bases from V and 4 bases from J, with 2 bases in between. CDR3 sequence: CASSYPTEAFF. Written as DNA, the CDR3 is TGTGCCAGCAGTTACCCCACTGAAGCTTTCTTT.

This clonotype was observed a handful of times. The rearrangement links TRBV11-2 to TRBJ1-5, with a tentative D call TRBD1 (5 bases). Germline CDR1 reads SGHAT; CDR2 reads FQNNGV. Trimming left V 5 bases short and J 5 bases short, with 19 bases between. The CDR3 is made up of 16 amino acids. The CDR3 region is CASSTRPGAGDQPQHF. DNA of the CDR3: TGTGCCAGCAGCACCCGACCGGGCGCGGGGGATCAGCCCCAGCATTTT.

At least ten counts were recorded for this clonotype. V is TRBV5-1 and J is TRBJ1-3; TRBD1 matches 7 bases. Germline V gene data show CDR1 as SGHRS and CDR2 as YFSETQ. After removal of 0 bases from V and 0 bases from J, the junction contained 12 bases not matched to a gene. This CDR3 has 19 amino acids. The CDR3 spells CASSLGEFGGQSSGNTIYF. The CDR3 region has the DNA TGCGCCAGCAGCTTGGGGGAGTTCGGGGGACAGTCCTCTGGAAACACCATATATTTT.

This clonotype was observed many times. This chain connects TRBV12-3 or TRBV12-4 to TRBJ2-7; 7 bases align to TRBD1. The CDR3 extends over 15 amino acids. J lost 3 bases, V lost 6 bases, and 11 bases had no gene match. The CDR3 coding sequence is TGTGCCAGCAGCCCATTCACAGGGGCCGTCTACGAGCAGTACTTC. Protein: CASSPFTGAVYEQYF.

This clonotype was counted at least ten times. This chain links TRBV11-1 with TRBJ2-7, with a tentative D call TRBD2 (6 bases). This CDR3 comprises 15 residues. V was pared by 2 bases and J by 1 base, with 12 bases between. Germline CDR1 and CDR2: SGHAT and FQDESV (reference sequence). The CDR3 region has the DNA TGTGCCAGCAGCTTACTCCGGGAGTATTCCTACGAGCAGTACTTC. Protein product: CASSLLREYSYEQYF.

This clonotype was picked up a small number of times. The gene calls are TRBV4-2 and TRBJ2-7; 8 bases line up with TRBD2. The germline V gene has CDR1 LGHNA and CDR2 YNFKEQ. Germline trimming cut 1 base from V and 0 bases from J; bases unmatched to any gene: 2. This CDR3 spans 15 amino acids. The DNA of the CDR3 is TGTGCCAGCAGCCAAGTGCTAGCGGGCTCCTACGAGCAGTACTTC. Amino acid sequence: CASSQVLAGSYEQYF.